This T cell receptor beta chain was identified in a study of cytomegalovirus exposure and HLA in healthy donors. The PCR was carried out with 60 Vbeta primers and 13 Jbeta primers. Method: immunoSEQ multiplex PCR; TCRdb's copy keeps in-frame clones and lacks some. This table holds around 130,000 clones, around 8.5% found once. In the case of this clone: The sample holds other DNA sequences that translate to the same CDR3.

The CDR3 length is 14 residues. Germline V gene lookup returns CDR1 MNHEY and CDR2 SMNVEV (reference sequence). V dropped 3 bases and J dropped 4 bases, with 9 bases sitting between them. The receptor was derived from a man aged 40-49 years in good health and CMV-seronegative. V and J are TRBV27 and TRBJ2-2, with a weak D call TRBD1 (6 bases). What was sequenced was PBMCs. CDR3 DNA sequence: TGTGCCAGCAGTTTGGGGGCTAGCACCGGGGAGCTGTTTTTT. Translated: CASSLGASTGELFF.